This T cell receptor (beta chain) was found in a study of cytomegalovirus exposure and HLA in healthy donors. On the study more broadly: Clustering assigned about 76% of the 350 to 450 genotyped donors to the Caucasian-associated ancestry cluster. General study points: In a later analysis, at a false discovery rate of 0.05, 16,951 TCR beta sequences matched HLA alleles. Relative to the approximately 660-donor mean, N-insertions were reportedly fewer in an Asian-associated ancestry cluster in a later analysis. The presence/absence work took it that sequencing depth was about the same across donors.

CDR3 length equals 16 residues. The V gene lost 0 bases and the J gene lost 0 bases, with 6 bases spanning the gap. The germline CDR1 and CDR2 sequences are LGHNA and YNFKEQ. Amplification used 60 Vbeta primers and 13 Jbeta primers. The repertoire was sequenced with immunoSEQ multiplex PCR; TCRdb's copy has only in-frame clones and lacks some. The data show about 7,200 clones, approximately 47% seen once. Regarding this clone: The antigen is unknown.

The genes are TRBV4-2 and TRBJ2-6; D not certain. The clonotype comes from a man aged 25 to 45 in good health and CMV-seropositive. The sequenced sample was PBMCs. The CDR3 spells CASSQDDNSGANVLTF. CDR3 nucleotides: TGTGCCAGCAGCCAAGATGACAACTCTGGGGCCAACGTCCTGACTTTC.